This T cell receptor (beta chain) was sequenced for a study of cytomegalovirus exposure and HLA in healthy donors. CDR3 size: 13 residues. V shed 5 bases, J shed 8 bases, and the junction held 6 bases outside the gene matches. Germline V gene data show CDR1 as MNHNS and CDR2 as SASEGT. This PCR relied on a set of 60 Vbeta primers and 13 Jbeta primers. Only in-frame clones appear in the TCRdb table, and some are missing; sequencing was by immunoSEQ multiplex PCR. The sample includes about 200,000 clones, around three quarters seen only once; the top ten take approximately 4.4%. This TCR was sampled from a young woman in good health and CMV-seropositive. The sequencing input was PBMCs. The chain recombines TRBV6-1 with TRBJ1-2, with 9 nucleotides matching TRBD1. Written as DNA, the CDR3 is TGTGCCAGCAGTCCCCGGGACAGGGACGGCTACACCTTC. This translates into CASSPRDRDGYTF.